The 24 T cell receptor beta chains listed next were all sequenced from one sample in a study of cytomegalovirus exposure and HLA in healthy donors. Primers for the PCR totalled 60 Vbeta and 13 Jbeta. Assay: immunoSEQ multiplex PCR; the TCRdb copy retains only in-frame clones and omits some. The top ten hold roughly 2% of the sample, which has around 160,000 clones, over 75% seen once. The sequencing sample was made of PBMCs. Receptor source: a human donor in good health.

CDR3 nucleotide sequence: TGCGCCAGCAGCTTGGAACCTAGCGGGGGTTCGAGCTCCTACGAGCAGTACTTC. Amino acids: CASSLEPSGGSSSYEQYF. The chain has TRBV5-1 and TRBJ2-7; TRBD2 aligns across 10 bases. Germline CDR1 is SGHRS and CDR2 is YFSETQ. V lost 0 bases to trimming and J lost 0 bases; unmatched junction nucleotides: 9. CDR3 length: 18 amino acids.

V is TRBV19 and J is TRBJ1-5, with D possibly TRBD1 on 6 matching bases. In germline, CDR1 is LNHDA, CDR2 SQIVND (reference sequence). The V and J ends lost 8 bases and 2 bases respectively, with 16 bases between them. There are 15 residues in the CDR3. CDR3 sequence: CASSIGQFGNQPQHF. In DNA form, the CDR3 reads TGTGCCAGTTCGATCGGACAGTTCGGCAATCAGCCCCAGCATTTT.

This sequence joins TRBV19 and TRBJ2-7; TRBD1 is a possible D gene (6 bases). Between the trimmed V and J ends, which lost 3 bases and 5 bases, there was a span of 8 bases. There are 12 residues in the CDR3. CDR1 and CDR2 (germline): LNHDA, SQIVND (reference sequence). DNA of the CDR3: TGTGCCAGTAGTATCTGGGGGCACGAGCAGTACTTC. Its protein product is CASSIWGHEQYF.

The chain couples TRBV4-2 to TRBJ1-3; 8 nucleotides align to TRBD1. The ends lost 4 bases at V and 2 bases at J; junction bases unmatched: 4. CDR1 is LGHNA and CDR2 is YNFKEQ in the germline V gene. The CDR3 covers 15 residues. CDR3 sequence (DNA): TGTGCCAGCAGCCCCCGACAGGGGCCTGGAAACACCATATATTTT. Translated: CASSPRQGPGNTIYF.

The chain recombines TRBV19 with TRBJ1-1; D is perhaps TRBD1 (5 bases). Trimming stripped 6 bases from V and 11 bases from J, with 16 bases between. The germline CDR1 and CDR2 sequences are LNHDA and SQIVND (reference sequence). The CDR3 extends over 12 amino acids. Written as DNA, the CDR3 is TGTGCCAGTAGCACCCCACCCAGGGCGGCTTTCTTT. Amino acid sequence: CASSTPPRAAFF.

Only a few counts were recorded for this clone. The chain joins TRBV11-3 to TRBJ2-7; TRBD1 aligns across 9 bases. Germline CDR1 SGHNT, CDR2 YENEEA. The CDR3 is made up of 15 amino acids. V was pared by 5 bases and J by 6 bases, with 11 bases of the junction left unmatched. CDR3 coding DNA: TGTGCCAGCAGCCGCGGGACAGGGCTCAGGGGCGAGCAGTACTTC. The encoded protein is CASSRGTGLRGEQYF.

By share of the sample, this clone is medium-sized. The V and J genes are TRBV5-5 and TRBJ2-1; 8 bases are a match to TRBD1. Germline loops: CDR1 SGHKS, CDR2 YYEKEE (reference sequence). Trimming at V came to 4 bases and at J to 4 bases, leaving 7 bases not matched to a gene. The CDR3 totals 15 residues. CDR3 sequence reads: CASSPRTGTYNEQFF. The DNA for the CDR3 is TGTGCCAGCAGCCCGAGGACAGGGACGTACAATGAGCAGTTCTTC.

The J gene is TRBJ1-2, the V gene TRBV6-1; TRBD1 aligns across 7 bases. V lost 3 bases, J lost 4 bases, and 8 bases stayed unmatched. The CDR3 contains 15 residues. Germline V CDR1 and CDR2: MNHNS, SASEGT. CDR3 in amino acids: CASSDEVGGGYGYTF. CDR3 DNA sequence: TGTGCCAGCAGTGATGAGGTAGGGGGCGGCTATGGCTACACCTTC.

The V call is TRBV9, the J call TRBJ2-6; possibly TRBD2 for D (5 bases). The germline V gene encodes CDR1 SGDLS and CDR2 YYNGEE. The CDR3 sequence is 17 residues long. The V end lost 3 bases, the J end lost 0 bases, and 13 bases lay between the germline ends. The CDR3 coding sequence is TGTGCCAGCAGCGCTAGCCCTTCGGACTCTGGGGCCAACGTCCTGACTTTC. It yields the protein CASSASPSDSGANVLTF.

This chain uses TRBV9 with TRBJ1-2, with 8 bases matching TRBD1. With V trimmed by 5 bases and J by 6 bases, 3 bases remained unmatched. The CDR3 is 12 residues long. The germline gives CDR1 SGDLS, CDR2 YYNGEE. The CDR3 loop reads CASRQGGHGYTF. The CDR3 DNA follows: TGTGCCAGCAGACAGGGGGGTCATGGCTACACCTTC.

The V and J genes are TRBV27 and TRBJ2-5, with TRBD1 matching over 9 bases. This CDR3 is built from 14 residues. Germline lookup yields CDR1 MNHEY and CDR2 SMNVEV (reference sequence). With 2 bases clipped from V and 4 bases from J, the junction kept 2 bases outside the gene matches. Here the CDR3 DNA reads TGTGCCAGCAGTTTAAGGACAGGGGTAGAGACCCAGTACTTC. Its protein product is CASSLRTGVETQYF.

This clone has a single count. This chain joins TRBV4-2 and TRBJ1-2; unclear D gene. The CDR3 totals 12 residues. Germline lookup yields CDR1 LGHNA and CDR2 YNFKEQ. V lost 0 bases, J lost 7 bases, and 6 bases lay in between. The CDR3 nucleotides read TGTGCCAGCAGCCAAGAACGGTGTGGCTACACCTTC. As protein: CASSQERCGYTF.

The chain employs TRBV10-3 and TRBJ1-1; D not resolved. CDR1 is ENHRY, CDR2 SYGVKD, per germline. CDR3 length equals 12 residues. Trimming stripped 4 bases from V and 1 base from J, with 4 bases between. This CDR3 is CAISVENTEAFF. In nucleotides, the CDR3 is TGTGCCATCAGTGTAGAGAACACTGAAGCTTTCTTT.

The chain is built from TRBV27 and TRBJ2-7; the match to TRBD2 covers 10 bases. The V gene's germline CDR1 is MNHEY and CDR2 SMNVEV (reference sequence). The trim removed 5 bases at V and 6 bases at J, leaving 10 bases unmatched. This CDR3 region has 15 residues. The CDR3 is CASSTRAGGGVEQYF. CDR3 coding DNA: TGTGCCAGCAGTACACGAGCGGGGGGGGGCGTCGAGCAGTACTTC.

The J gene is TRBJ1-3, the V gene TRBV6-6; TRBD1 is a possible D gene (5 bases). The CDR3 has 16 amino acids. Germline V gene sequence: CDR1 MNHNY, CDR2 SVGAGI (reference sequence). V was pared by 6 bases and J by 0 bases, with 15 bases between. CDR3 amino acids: CASSRRTGSSGNTIYF. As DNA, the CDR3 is TGTGCCAGCAGCCGTCGTACAGGAAGCTCTGGAAACACCATATATTTT.

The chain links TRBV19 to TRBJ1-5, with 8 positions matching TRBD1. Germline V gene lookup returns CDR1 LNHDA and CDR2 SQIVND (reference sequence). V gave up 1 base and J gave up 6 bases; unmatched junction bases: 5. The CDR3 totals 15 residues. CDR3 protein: CASSIAGQVSQPQHF. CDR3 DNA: TGTGCCAGTAGTATAGCGGGACAGGTTAGTCAGCCCCAGCATTTT.

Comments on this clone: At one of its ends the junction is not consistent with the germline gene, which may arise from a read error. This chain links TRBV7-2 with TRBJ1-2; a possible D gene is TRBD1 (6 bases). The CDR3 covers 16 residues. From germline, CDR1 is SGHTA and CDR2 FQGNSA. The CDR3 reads CASSAYPQGRDYGYPF. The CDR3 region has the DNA TGTGCCAGCAGCGCCTACCCCCAGGGGAGAGACTATGGCTACCCCTTC.

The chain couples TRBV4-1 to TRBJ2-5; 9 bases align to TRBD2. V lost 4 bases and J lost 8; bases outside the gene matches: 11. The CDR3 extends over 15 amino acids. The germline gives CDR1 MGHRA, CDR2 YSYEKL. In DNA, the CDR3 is TGCGCCAGCAGCCCTTCTTTAGCGGGGGCCGCAACCCAGTACTTC. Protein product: CASSPSLAGAATQYF.

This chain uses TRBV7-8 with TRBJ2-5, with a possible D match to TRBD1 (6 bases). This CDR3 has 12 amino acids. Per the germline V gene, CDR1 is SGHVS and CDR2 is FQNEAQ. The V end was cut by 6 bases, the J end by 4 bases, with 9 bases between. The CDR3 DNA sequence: TGTGCCAGCAGGTCAGGGGTAGAGACCCAGTACTTC. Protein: CASRSGVETQYF.

For the CDR3, the DNA is TGTGCCAGCAGCAACCGGGACTGGTACAATGAGCAGTTCTTC. It codes for CASSNRDWYNEQFF. The rearrangement uses TRBV11-3 and TRBJ2-1, with D perhaps matching TRBD2 (6 bases). This CDR3 has 14 amino acids. The germline V gene encodes CDR1 SGHNT and CDR2 YENEEA. V was cut by 5 bases and J by 4 bases, with 12 bases left in between.

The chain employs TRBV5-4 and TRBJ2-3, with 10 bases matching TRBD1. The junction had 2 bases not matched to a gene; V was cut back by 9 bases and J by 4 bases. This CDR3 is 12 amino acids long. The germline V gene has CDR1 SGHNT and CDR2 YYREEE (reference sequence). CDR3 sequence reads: CATGTGADTQYF. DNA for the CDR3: TGTGCCACCGGGACAGGGGCAGATACGCAGTATTTT.

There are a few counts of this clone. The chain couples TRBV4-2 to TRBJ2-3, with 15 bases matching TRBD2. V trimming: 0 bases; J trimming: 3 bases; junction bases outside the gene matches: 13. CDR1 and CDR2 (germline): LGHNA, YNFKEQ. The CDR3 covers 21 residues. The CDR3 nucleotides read TGTGCCAGCAGCCAAGAGATCGTCCTACCGGGACTAGCGGGGGGTACAGATACGCAGTATTTT. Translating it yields CASSQEIVLPGLAGGTDTQYF.

The CDR3 loop is CASSSPGTGYKNIQYF. The CDR3 nucleotides read TGTGCCAGCAGCTCTCCCGGGACAGGGTACAAAAACATTCAGTACTTC. The chain employs TRBV7-2 and TRBJ2-4; TRBD1 matches at 9 bases. Germline-derived CDR1 and CDR2 are SGHTA and FQGNSA. The V segment lost 4 bases and the J segment 3 bases; nucleotides outside the gene matches: 7. The CDR3 totals 16 residues.

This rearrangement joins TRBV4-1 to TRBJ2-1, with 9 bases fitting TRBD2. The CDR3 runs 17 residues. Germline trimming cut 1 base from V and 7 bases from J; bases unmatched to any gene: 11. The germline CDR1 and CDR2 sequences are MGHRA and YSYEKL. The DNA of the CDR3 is TGCGCCAGCAGCCAAGGAGGGCGGGGGGGCCCTTGGAATGAGCAGTTCTTC. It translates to CASSQGGRGGPWNEQFF.